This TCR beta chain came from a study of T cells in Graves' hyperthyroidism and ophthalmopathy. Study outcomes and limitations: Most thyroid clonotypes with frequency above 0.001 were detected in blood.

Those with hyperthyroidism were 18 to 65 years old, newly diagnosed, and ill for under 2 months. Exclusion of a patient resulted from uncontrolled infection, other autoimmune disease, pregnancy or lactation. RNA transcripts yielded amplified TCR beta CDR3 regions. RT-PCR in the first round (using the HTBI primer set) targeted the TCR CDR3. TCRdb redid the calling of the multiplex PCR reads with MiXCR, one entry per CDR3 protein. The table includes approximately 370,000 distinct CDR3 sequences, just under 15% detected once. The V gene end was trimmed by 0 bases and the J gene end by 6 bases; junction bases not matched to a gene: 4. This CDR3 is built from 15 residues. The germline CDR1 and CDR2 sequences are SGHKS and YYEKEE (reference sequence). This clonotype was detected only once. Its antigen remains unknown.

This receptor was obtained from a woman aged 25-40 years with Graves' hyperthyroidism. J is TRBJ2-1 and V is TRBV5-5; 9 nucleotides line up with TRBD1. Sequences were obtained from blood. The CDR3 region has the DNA TGTGCCAGCAGCTTGGGGACAGGGGCGTCCAATGAGCAGTTCTTC. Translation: CASSLGTGASNEQFF.